Listed here are 26 T cell receptor beta chains from one sample, sequenced in a study of T cell repertoires in aging, cancer and after chemotherapy. Rearranged V-D-J TRB sequences were amplified with a mixed TRB-A/B primer pool. TCRdb itself ran the multiplex PCR reads through MiXCR, one entry per CDR3 protein. The table has over 600 distinct CDR3 sequences, 27% seen once. TCR beta rearrangements were amplified from peripheral blood genomic DNA. Sequenced: blood. These receptors originate from a human donor with a blood cancer.

This clonotype was counted a single time. The chain couples TRBV7-2 to TRBJ2-5; 10 bases line up with TRBD1. Germline-derived CDR1 and CDR2 are SGHTA and FQGNSA. V lost 8 bases to trimming and J lost 5 bases; unmatched junction nucleotides: 14. This CDR3 is 16 amino acids long. The CDR3 loop reads CASRREDRGGQETQYF. The CDR3 coding sequence is TGTGCCAGCCGCAGAGAGGACAGGGGGGGCCAGGAGACCCAGTACTTC.

The rearrangement uses TRBV5-4 and TRBJ2-2, with 10 bases fitting TRBD2. V lost 2 bases to trimming and J lost 3 bases; unmatched junction nucleotides: 1. This CDR3 spans 15 amino acids. In germline, CDR1 is SGHNT, CDR2 YYREEE (reference sequence). In DNA, the CDR3 is TGTGCCAGCAGCTTAACTAGCGGGGACACCGGGGAGCTGTTTTTT. Encoded protein: CASSLTSGDTGELFF. The full variable domain, in which reference TRBV5-4 and TRBJ2-2 provide the parts outside the CDR3, is ETGVTQSPTHLIKTRGQQVTLRCSSQSGHNTVSWYQQALGQGPQFIFQYYREEENGRGNFPPRFSGLQFPNYSSELNVNALELDDSALYLCASSLTSGDTGELFFGEGSRLTVL.

The rearrangement links TRBV19 to TRBJ2-7; D is unclear. Germline CDR1 is LNHDA and CDR2 is SQIVND (reference sequence). Deletions cut 3 bases from V and 0 bases from J, with 9 bases between. The CDR3 length is 14 residues. The CDR3 sequence: CASSISSVSYEQYF. Here the CDR3 DNA reads TGTGCCAGTAGTATTTCGTCGGTCTCCTACGAGCAGTACTTC.

By share, this clonotype ranks as medium-sized (0.01 to 0.1%). This chain uses TRBV7-9 with TRBJ2-1, with D perhaps TRBD1 (6 bases). CDR1 and CDR2 (germline): SEHNR, FQNEAQ (reference sequence). V was clipped by 5 bases and J by 0 bases, with 11 bases between them. This CDR3 spans 15 amino acids. CDR3 DNA sequence: TGTGCCAGCAGCCATGACAGGAGCTCCTACAATGAGCAGTTCTTC. Amino acids: CASSHDRSSYNEQFF.

This clonotype is deemed large. The chain combines TRBV6-5 with TRBJ2-3, with TRBD1 as a possible D gene (6 bases). The germline gives CDR1 MNHEY, CDR2 SVGAGI. The CDR3 runs to 14 residues. V lost 5 bases, J lost 3 bases, and 12 bases lay in between. Written as DNA, the CDR3 is TGTGCCAGCAGTCCGGACAGTTGGACAGATACGCAGTATTTT. Translation gives CASSPDSWTDTQYF.

This clonotype is termed hyperexpanded. This chain connects TRBV19 to TRBJ1-5, with D possibly being TRBD1 (5 bases). Trimming took 9 bases from V and 6 from J, leaving 21 bases between them. Germline assignment: CDR1 LNHDA and CDR2 SQIVND (reference sequence). This CDR3 has 15 amino acids. CDR3 region: CASTVGGAGPQPQHF. DNA of the CDR3: TGTGCCAGCACCGTGGGAGGGGCTGGCCCTCAGCCCCAGCATTTT. The full variable domain, in which reference TRBV19 and TRBJ1-5 provide the parts outside the CDR3, is DGGITQSPKYLFRKEGQNVTLSCEQNLNHDAMYWYRQDPGQGLRLIYYSQIVNDFQKGDIAEGYSVSREKKESFPLTVTSAQKNPTAFYLCASTVGGAGPQPQHFGDGTRLSIL.

The J gene is TRBJ2-4, the V gene TRBV19, with TRBD2 matching 7 bases. The germline CDR1 and CDR2 sequences are LNHDA and SQIVND (reference sequence). This CDR3 region has 14 residues. Trimming at V came to 10 bases and at J to 6 bases, leaving 12 bases not matched to a gene. This CDR3 reads CATRRASGGNIQYF. The DNA for the CDR3 is TGTGCCACAAGACGGGCTAGCGGTGGAAACATTCAGTACTTC.

This clonotype qualifies as medium-sized. This chain connects TRBV11-2 to TRBJ2-7; tentative D call: TRBD2 (6 bases). The V gene lost 5 bases and the J gene lost 5 bases, with 19 bases spanning the gap. Looked up from germline, CDR1 is SGHAT and CDR2 is FQNNGV. The CDR3 has 15 amino acids. For the CDR3, the DNA is TGTGCCAGCAGCAGAGTAGGGACTTATGACCACGAGCAGTACTTC. Translating it yields CASSRVGTYDHEQYF.

In its sample, this clonotype is large. The V and J genes are TRBV18 and TRBJ2-3; the match to TRBD2 covers 9 bases. The CDR3 is 17 residues long. Per the germline V gene, CDR1 is KGHSH and CDR2 is LQKENI. The ends lost 5 bases at V and 4 bases at J; junction bases unmatched: 13. CDR3 in amino acids: CASSSTGLASRPDTQYF. CDR3 bases: TGTGCCAGCTCATCAACGGGACTAGCTAGCAGGCCAGATACGCAGTATTTT.

By frequency in the sample, this clonotype is large. V and J are TRBV5-5 and TRBJ2-5, with 11 nucleotides matching TRBD2. V was pared by 3 bases and J by 3 bases, with 13 bases of the junction left unmatched. CDR1 and CDR2 (germline): SGHKS, YYEKEE (reference sequence). There are 18 residues in the CDR3. CDR3 DNA sequence: TGTGCCAGCAGCTCGGAAGGGGTACTAGCGGGGGTCAAAGAGACCCAGTACTTC. Amino acids: CASSSEGVLAGVKETQYF.

Turning to this clonotype: At one of its ends the junction is not consistent with the germline gene, which may arise from a read error. The chain couples TRBV10-3 to TRBJ2-5; 8 nucleotides align to TRBD2. The CDR3 runs 12 residues. Per germline, CDR1 ENHRY and CDR2 SYGVKD. CDR3 bases: TGTGCCAGCAGTATAGCGGGGGAGACCCAGTACTTC. As protein: CASSIAGETQYF.

The rearrangement links TRBV12-5 to TRBJ2-1, with D tentatively TRBD1 or TRBD2 (5 bases each). There are 15 residues in the CDR3. Trimming left V 0 bases short and J 9 bases short, with 15 bases between. Germline values: CDR1 LGHNT, CDR2 FRNRAP. The CDR3 nucleotides read TGTGCTAGTGGTTTGGTAAACCCGGCTGGGACTGAGCAGTTCTTC. As protein: CASGLVNPAGTEQFF. The full variable domain, in which reference TRBV12-5 and TRBJ2-1 provide the parts outside the CDR3, is DARVTQTPRHKVTEMGQEVTMRCQPILGHNTVFWYRQTMMQGLELLAYFRNRAPLDDSGMPKDRFSAEMPDATLATLKIQPSEPRDSAVYFCASGLVNPAGTEQFFGPGTRLTVL.

By sample share, this clonotype is large. The chain recombines TRBV6-2 or TRBV6-3 with TRBJ1-6; D call uncertain. Germline V gene sequence: CDR1 MNHEY, CDR2 SVGEGT. Trimming removed 8 bases at V and 8 bases at J, with 16 bases between. The CDR3 is 14 residues long. CDR3 DNA sequence: TGTGCCAGCGAAAGCGGGAGCCGGTATTCACCCCTCCACTTT. This codes for CASESGSRYSPLHF.

The rearrangement uses TRBV12-3 or TRBV12-4 and TRBJ2-1; TRBD2 agrees at 8 bases. The CDR3 loop spans 13 amino acids. With V trimmed by 6 bases and J by 10 bases, 8 bases remained unmatched. The CDR3 loop reads CASRYRGGREQFF. CDR3 in DNA: TGTGCCAGCAGATACCGGGGGGGCCGGGAGCAGTTCTTC.

By share of the sample, this clonotype is medium-sized (0.01 to 0.1%). This chain joins TRBV7-2 and TRBJ1-1; 7 bases agree with TRBD1. Unmatched junction bases numbered 10, after V lost 4 bases and J lost 5 bases. The V gene's germline CDR1 is SGHTA and CDR2 FQGNSA. The CDR3 contains 15 residues. Here the CDR3 DNA reads TGTGCCAGCAGCTCTAGGGGGCAATCGGGGACTGAAGCTTTCTTT. Protein product: CASSSRGQSGTEAFF.

This clonotype was detected only a few times. The chain recombines TRBV6-5 with TRBJ2-1; TRBD2 aligns across 8 bases. The J segment lost 5 bases and the V segment lost 5 bases, leaving 14 bases of the junction unmatched. This CDR3 region has 17 residues. Germline CDR1 and CDR2: MNHEY and SVGAGI. The CDR3 sequence is CASSIAGLPRENNEQFF. The DNA of the CDR3 is TGTGCCAGCAGTATAGCGGGACTACCAAGGGAGAACAATGAGCAGTTCTTC.

This clonotype qualifies as large. This chain links TRBV6-1 with TRBJ2-3; D is uncertain. The germline V and J ends were trimmed by 2 bases and 1 base, with 13 bases remaining between them. The CDR3 loop spans 16 amino acids. Germline V lookup: CDR1 MNHNS, CDR2 SASEGT. CDR3 protein: CASSETPYRGTDTQYF. In DNA form, the CDR3 reads TGTGCCAGCAGTGAAACCCCATATAGGGGCACAGATACGCAGTATTTT.

This clonotype is judged medium-sized. The chain links TRBV20-1 to TRBJ2-7, with a weak D call TRBD1 (6 bases). Germline V CDR1 and CDR2: DFQATT, SNEGSKA (reference sequence). The CDR3 extends over 13 amino acids. The V end was cut by 5 bases, the J end by 0 bases, with 11 bases between. CDR3 amino acids: CSAGKDSSYEQYF. The DNA of the CDR3 is TGCAGTGCTGGAAAGGACAGCTCCTACGAGCAGTACTTC.

This clonotype qualifies as medium-sized. The CDR3 coding sequence is TGTGCCAGCAGGTCGGATGCCTTTTCCGAGCAGTACTTC. Translated: CASRSDAFSEQYF. This chain links TRBV7-2 with TRBJ2-7; D not certain. CDR1 and CDR2 from the germline V gene are SGHTA and FQGNSA. This CDR3 spans 13 amino acids. Trimming left V 6 bases short and J 6 bases short, with 15 bases between.

J is TRBJ2-5 and V is TRBV9; 11 bases agree with TRBD2. CDR1 is SGDLS, CDR2 YYNGEE, per germline. This CDR3 region has 16 residues. J gave up 3 bases and V 2 bases, and 6 bases lay outside the gene matches. CDR3 protein: CASSVGTSGPKETQYF. The CDR3 coding sequence is TGTGCCAGCAGCGTCGGGACTAGCGGTCCCAAAGAGACCCAGTACTTC.

By proportion, this clonotype is large. V usage is TRBV7-6 and J usage is TRBJ2-5; 9 nucleotides line up with TRBD1. Germline CDR1 is SGHVS and CDR2 is FNYEAQ. V shed 5 bases and J 9 bases; nucleotides not matched to a gene: 13. CDR3 length: 15 residues. CDR3 region: CASSGSTGGPASQYF. CDR3 coding DNA: TGTGCCAGCAGCGGGTCGACAGGGGGTCCCGCTTCCCAGTACTTC. The full variable domain, its missing parts supplied by reference TRBV7-6 and TRBJ2-5, is GAGVSQSPRYKVTKRGQDVALRCDPISGHVSLYWYRQALGQGPEFLTYFNYEAQQDKSGLPNDRFSAERPEGSISTLTIQRTEQRDSAMYRCASSGSTGGPASQYFGPGTRLLVL.

This clonotype is classed as large. The chain uses TRBV6-2 or TRBV6-3 and TRBJ2-2; D gene uncertain. Germline values: CDR1 MNHEY, CDR2 SVGEGT. This CDR3 comprises 16 residues. The ends were cut back, 1 base at V and 0 bases at J, with 9 bases in the middle. The CDR3 sequence: CASSYYRFSNTGELFF. CDR3 in DNA: TGTGCCAGCAGTTACTATCGGTTTTCGAACACCGGGGAGCTGTTTTTT.

Details on this clonotype: This may be a read error, as it is one base from a much larger clone. The V gene is TRBV12-3 or TRBV12-4, the J gene TRBJ2-4, with D possibly matching TRBD1 (6 bases). This CDR3 has 18 residues. Trimming shortened V by 6 bases and J by 1 base, and 22 bases separated the two germline ends. CDR3 sequence: CASRGDKGSSRAKNIQYF. Written as DNA, the CDR3 is TGTGCCAGCAGAGGGGACAAGGGGAGTTCGAGGGCCAAAAACATTCAGTACTTC.

By sample fraction, this clonotype is medium-sized (0.01 to 0.1%). This rearrangement joins TRBV5-1 to TRBJ2-5; D uncertain. Germline CDR1 reads SGHRS; CDR2 reads YFSETQ. V lost 9 bases and J 2 bases, leaving 14 bases between the germline ends. The CDR3 has 13 residues. The CDR3 loop is CATAMQTQETQYF. In nucleotides, the CDR3 is TGCGCCACTGCAATGCAGACTCAAGAGACCCAGTACTTC.

By proportion, this clonotype is medium-sized (0.01 to 0.1%). This sequence joins TRBV18 and TRBJ2-7, with TRBD2 matching 8 bases. The V and J ends lost 2 bases and 6 bases, in that order; junction bases with no gene match: 3. This CDR3 is built from 13 residues. CDR1 KGHSH and CDR2 LQKENI come from the germline V gene. As DNA, the CDR3 is TGTGCCAGCTCACCAGGGACTAGTGCCGAGCAGTACTTC. Translating it yields CASSPGTSAEQYF.

By share, this clonotype counts as medium-sized. The chain links TRBV7-9 to TRBJ1-2, with a tentative D call TRBD1 (5 bases). The CDR3 is 13 amino acids. Looked up from germline, CDR1 is SEHNR and CDR2 is FQNEAQ (reference sequence). The ends were cut back, 1 base at V and 6 bases at J, with 9 bases in the middle. The CDR3 DNA sequence: TGTGCCAGCAGCTTAGGGGACTCTGATGGCTACACCTTC. Amino acids: CASSLGDSDGYTF.